Below are 30 T cell receptor beta chains sequenced from a single sample in a study of blood T cell repertoires in COVID-19. Assay used: immunoSEQ multiplex PCR; TCRdb lists only in-frame clones, some missing. The sample includes some 530,000 clones, roughly 88% of them seen just once. Specimen: peripheral blood. The origin of the receptors is a human donor in a cohort sampled during active COVID-19.

This clone was counted a single time. The V gene is TRBV11-3, the J gene TRBJ2-2; tentatively, D is TRBD2 (6 bases). The CDR3 spans 15 residues. CDR1 SGHNT and CDR2 YENEEA come from the germline V gene. V dropped 5 bases and J dropped 5 bases, with 15 bases sitting between them. This chain's CDR3 is CASSPGLRGTGELFF. CDR3 in DNA: TGTGCCAGCAGCCCCGGGCTACGGGGGACCGGGGAGCTGTTTTTT.

This clone was counted only a few times. The CDR3 DNA is TGTGCCAGCAGCATACGACAGGGTACGAAGCCCCAGCATTTT. Translated, it gives CASSIRQGTKPQHF. The rearrangement uses TRBV7-2 and TRBJ1-5, with TRBD1 matching over 7 bases. Germline CDR1 and CDR2: SGHTA and FQGNSA. The J segment lost 8 bases and the V segment lost 5 bases, leaving 9 bases of the junction unmatched. The CDR3 length is 14 residues. The whole variable domain, remainder taken from reference TRBV7-2 and TRBJ1-5, is GAGVSQSPSNKVTEKGKDVELRCDPISGHTALYWYRQSLGQGLEFLIYFQGNSAPDKSGLPSDRFSAERTGGSVSTLTIQRTQQEDSAVYLCASSIRQGTKPQHFGDGTRLSIL.

The gene calls are TRBV2 and TRBJ1-3; D is ambiguous. Germline V gene data show CDR1 as SNHLY and CDR2 as FYNNEI. V was pared by 7 bases and J by 0 bases, with 13 bases between. The CDR3 totals 15 residues. The CDR3 is CASTRGRVSGNTIYF. CDR3 DNA: TGTGCCAGCACCCGTGGCCGGGTCTCTGGAAACACCATATATTTT. Supplemented by reference TRBV2 and TRBJ1-3, the full variable domain reads EPEVTQTPSHQVTQMGQEVILRCVPISNHLYFYWYRQILGQKVEFLVSFYNNEISEKSEIFDDQFSVERPDGSNFTLKIRSTKLEDSAMYFCASTRGRVSGNTIYFGEGSWLTVV.

The rearrangement links TRBV7-2 to TRBJ2-5; 13 bases align to TRBD2. V shed 4 bases and J 2 bases; nucleotides not matched to a gene: 4. Germline lookup yields CDR1 SGHTA and CDR2 FQGNSA. The CDR3 extends over 16 amino acids. The CDR3 DNA reads TGTGCCAGCAGCTCATCGGGACTAGCGGGACAAGAGACCCAGTACTTC. Translation: CASSSSGLAGQETQYF.

The chain recombines TRBV27 with TRBJ2-1; no clear D. Between the trimmed V and J ends, which lost 2 bases and 0 bases, there was a span of 8 bases. The CDR3 has 15 residues. Looked up from germline, CDR1 is MNHEY and CDR2 is SMNVEV (reference sequence). The CDR3 sequence: CASSLDTISYNEQFF. CDR3 sequence (DNA): TGTGCCAGCAGTTTAGATACTATCTCCTACAATGAGCAGTTCTTC.

This clone was found once. The chain employs TRBV18 and TRBJ1-6; tentative D call: TRBD1 (5 bases). The CDR3 is made up of 15 amino acids. Germline V gene lookup returns CDR1 KGHSH and CDR2 LQKENI. V lost 6 bases and J lost 8, with 17 bases in between. CDR3 sequence reads: CASSRTQGTDSPLHF. The CDR3 DNA reads TGTGCCAGCTCCCGAACGCAGGGAACGGATTCACCCCTCCACTTT. Based on the CDR3 plus reference TRBV18 and TRBJ1-6, the full variable domain is NAGVMQNPRHLVRRRGQEARLRCSPMKGHSHVYWYRQLPEEGLKFMVYLQKENIIDESGMPKERFSAEFPKEGPSILRIQQVVRGDSAAYFCASSRTQGTDSPLHFGNGTRLTVT.

The rearrangement joins TRBV6-1 to TRBJ2-7; TRBD1 agrees at 11 bases. Germline CDR1 reads MNHNS; CDR2 reads SASEGT. CDR3 size: 15 residues. Trimming removed 2 bases from V and 6 bases from J; junction bases left unmatched: 6. CDR3 loop: CASSESGQGGVEQYF. The CDR3 DNA reads TGTGCCAGCAGTGAATCGGGACAGGGGGGTGTCGAGCAGTACTTC.

This clone has only one observation. The rearrangement joins TRBV21-1 to TRBJ1-2; the table's TRBD1 call for D was not verified on the DNA. TRBV21-1 is a documented pseudogene. CDR3 length: 15 amino acids. CDR3 amino acids: CASSACPRTNYGYTF. CDR3 nucleotide sequence: TGTGCCAGCAGCGCCTGCCCCAGGACTAACTATGGCTACACCTTC.

The chain combines TRBV25-1 with TRBJ2-3, with 9 bases matching TRBD2. CDR1 and CDR2 (germline): MGHDK, SYGVNS. V gave up 3 bases and J gave up 0 bases; unmatched junction bases: 1. The CDR3 consists of 15 residues. The CDR3 protein is CASSETSGSTDTQYF. The CDR3 nucleotides read TGTGCCAGCAGTGAGACTAGCGGTAGCACAGATACGCAGTATTTT.

V is TRBV7-2 and J is TRBJ2-7; 7 nucleotides agree with TRBD1. Germline V CDR1 and CDR2: SGHTA, FQGNSA. V lost 5 bases and J lost 2; bases outside the gene matches: 9. The length of the CDR3 is 15 residues. The CDR3 loop is CASSLLGGEAYEQYF. In DNA, the CDR3 is TGTGCCAGCAGCCTTCTAGGGGGCGAGGCCTACGAGCAGTACTTC.

The chain links TRBV19 to TRBJ2-5; TRBD2 might be the D (5 bases). Germline CDR1 reads LNHDA; CDR2 reads SQIVND (reference sequence). Trimming stripped 9 bases from V and 4 bases from J, with 21 bases between. The CDR3 contains 15 residues. The CDR3 region has the DNA TGTGCCAGCGGGCTTTCGTCAACGGGGTCAGAGACCCAGTACTTC. It codes for CASGLSSTGSETQYF.

This clone has more than one count but fewer than ten. V is TRBV5-1 and J is TRBJ2-1; 12 nucleotides agree with TRBD2. V lost 1 base and J lost 9; bases outside the gene matches: 8. CDR1 and CDR2 from the germline V gene are SGHRS and YFSETQ. CDR3 length: 16 amino acids. The CDR3 DNA reads as TGCGCCAGCAGCTTGCCGGCTAGCGGGAGGGCGGGTGAGCAGTTCTTC. This translates into CASSLPASGRAGEQFF.

The CDR3 protein is CASSVGQGDNEQFF. The CDR3 nucleotides read TGTGCCAGCAGTGTCGGACAGGGTGACAATGAGCAGTTCTTC. The chain uses TRBV2 and TRBJ2-1, with 8 bases aligning to TRBD1. CDR1 is SNHLY, CDR2 FYNNEI, per germline. The CDR3 extends over 14 amino acids. The V segment lost 4 bases and the J segment 5 bases; nucleotides outside the gene matches: 4.

The chain is built from TRBV28 and TRBJ2-1; 12 bases map to TRBD2. Germline CDR1 reads MDHEN; CDR2 reads SYDVKM. V was pared by 5 bases and J by 2 bases, with 1 base of the junction left unmatched. The CDR3 sequence is 15 residues long. The CDR3, as DNA: TGTGCCAGCAGTGCTAGCGGGAGGGCCTACAATGAGCAGTTCTTC. It codes for CASSASGRAYNEQFF. The whole variable domain, remainder taken from reference TRBV28 and TRBJ2-1, is DVKVTQSSRYLVKRTGEKVFLECVQDMDHENMFWYRQDPGLGLRLIYFSYDVKMKEKGDIPEGYSVSREKKERFSLILESASTNQTSMYLCASSASGRAYNEQFFGPGTRLTVL.

V and J are TRBV15 and TRBJ2-7; 10 bases line up with TRBD2. Losses at the gene ends were 0 bases for V and 9 bases for J; bases not matched to a gene: 8. The CDR3 loop spans 15 amino acids. Germline CDR1 and CDR2: LNHNV and YYDKDF (reference sequence). The CDR3 DNA reads TGTGCCACCAGCAGAGAAAGGACTAGCGGAGTTAGGCAGTACTTC. It is translated as CATSRERTSGVRQYF.

The CDR3, as DNA: TGTGCCTGGAGTTCAGGGGATGAGACCCAGTACTTC. It translates to CAWSSGDETQYF. V and J are TRBV30 and TRBJ2-5; D might be TRBD1 (6 bases). Germline CDR1 GTSNPN, CDR2 SVGIG (reference sequence). Trimming shortened V by 2 bases and J by 5 bases, and 9 bases separated the two germline ends. This CDR3 contains 12 residues.

CDR3 amino acids: CSVEGGTGGDEQYF. In DNA, the CDR3 is TGCAGCGTTGAAGGAGGGACAGGGGGCGACGAGCAGTACTTC. The rearrangement links TRBV29-1 to TRBJ2-7; 12 bases are a match to TRBD1. Trimming at V came to 1 base and at J to 5 bases, leaving 3 bases not matched to a gene. CDR1 SQVTM and CDR2 ANQGSEA come from the germline V gene. The CDR3 is 14 amino acids.

The chain is built from TRBV20-1 and TRBJ2-5; TRBD2 might be the D (6 bases). CDR1 is DFQATT, CDR2 SNEGSKA, per germline (reference sequence). Between the trimmed V and J ends, which lost 8 bases and 2 bases, there was a span of 9 bases. This CDR3 has 11 residues. This chain's CDR3 is CSRERQETQYF. DNA of the CDR3: TGCAGTCGGGAGCGGCAAGAGACCCAGTACTTC.

The chain employs TRBV3-1 (or the pseudogene TRBV3-2) and TRBJ2-7; a weak D match, TRBD2 (6 bases). The CDR3 runs 15 residues. V shed 5 bases and J shed 2 bases, with 16 bases lying between them. Germline CDR1 reads LGHDT; CDR2 reads YNNKEL (reference sequence). CDR3 residues: CASSVGVAVPYEQYF. CDR3 nucleotides: TGTGCCAGCAGCGTCGGGGTAGCGGTCCCCTACGAGCAGTACTTC.

The chain joins TRBV4-1 to TRBJ2-7, with D perhaps matching TRBD2 (6 bases). The CDR3 totals 15 residues. Germline V gene data show CDR1 as MGHRA and CDR2 as YSYEKL. Trimming took 4 bases from V and 7 from J, leaving 20 bases between them. In DNA, the CDR3 is TGCGCCAGCAGCCGAGCGGAGGGGTCCCAACAGGAGCAGTACTTC. Translation: CASSRAEGSQQEQYF.

The V and J genes are TRBV6-6 and TRBJ2-7; 8 positions agree with TRBD2. The V gene's germline CDR1 is MNHNY and CDR2 SVGAGI (reference sequence). V was clipped by 4 bases and J by 2 bases; unmatched bases: 4. The CDR3 length is 14 residues. The CDR3 bases are TGTGCCAGCAGTTCAAGCGGGGGACCCTACGAGCAGTACTTC. Its protein product is CASSSSGGPYEQYF.

The genes are TRBV29-1 and TRBJ1-4; 8 bases map to TRBD1. The CDR3 runs to 14 residues. Germline V gene data show CDR1 as SQVTM and CDR2 as ANQGSEA. V shed 1 base, J shed 7 bases, and the junction held 5 bases outside the gene matches. The CDR3 DNA is TGCAGCGTTGAAGGTGGGACAGGACTTGAAAAACTGTTTTTT. This sequence encodes CSVEGGTGLEKLFF.

This rearrangement joins TRBV9 to TRBJ2-3; 8 bases map to TRBD1. The CDR3 runs 15 residues. V dropped 2 bases and J dropped 1; count of bases not matched to a gene: 3. The germline V gene has CDR1 SGDLS and CDR2 YYNGEE. The CDR3 loop is CASSVQGAGTDTQYF. DNA of the CDR3: TGTGCCAGCAGCGTCCAGGGGGCGGGCACAGATACGCAGTATTTT.

This clone has just a few counts. The J gene is TRBJ2-4, the V gene TRBV5-4; D is unresolved. This CDR3 is 16 amino acids long. V shed 0 bases and J shed 0 bases, with 10 bases lying between them. The germline CDR1 and CDR2 sequences are SGHNT and YYREEE (reference sequence). The CDR3, as DNA: TGTGCCAGCAGCTTGGTGCCAACTCAAGCCAAAAACATTCAGTACTTC. Translating gives CASSLVPTQAKNIQYF.

The chain carries TRBV11-2 and TRBJ2-7; 11 bases map to TRBD2. V was clipped by 0 bases and J by 3 bases; unmatched bases: 4. Germline CDR1 reads SGHAT; CDR2 reads FQNNGV. The CDR3 is made up of 16 amino acids. The CDR3 sequence is CASSLDGLAGSYEQYF. DNA for the CDR3: TGTGCCAGCAGCTTAGACGGACTAGCGGGTAGCTACGAGCAGTACTTC.

This clone was seen a handful of times. The chain employs TRBV4-2 and TRBJ1-2; 11 bases agree with TRBD1. Germline CDR1 reads LGHNA; CDR2 reads YNFKEQ. The CDR3 spans 15 residues. With 0 bases clipped from V and 8 bases from J, the junction kept 5 bases outside the gene matches. This CDR3 is CASSQDGQGAWGYTF. The CDR3, as DNA: TGTGCCAGCAGCCAAGACGGACAGGGGGCTTGGGGCTACACCTTC.

This chain joins TRBV29-1 and TRBJ2-1; 8 positions match TRBD1. The CDR3 sequence is 17 residues long. V trimming: 2 bases; J trimming: 2 bases; junction bases outside the gene matches: 11. Germline CDR1 and CDR2: SQVTM and ANQGSEA. CDR3 sequence (DNA): TGCAGCGTTGAACCCCCAGGAGTACAGGGGGCCTACAATGAGCAGTTCTTC. It translates to CSVEPPGVQGAYNEQFF.

The rearrangement uses TRBV6-6 and TRBJ2-3; 10 bases agree with TRBD1. Unmatched junction bases numbered 11, after V lost 5 bases and J lost 3 bases. Germline CDR1 MNHNY, CDR2 SVGAGI (reference sequence). The CDR3 totals 17 residues. The CDR3 DNA follows: TGTGCCAGCAGTCTTACCTTGCCGGGACAGGGGACAGATACGCAGTATTTT. Translation gives CASSLTLPGQGTDTQYF.

The chain carries TRBV21-1 and TRBJ1-1; the table's D call, TRBD1, has no DNA check behind it. TRBV21-1 constitutes a pseudogene. This CDR3 has 14 residues. Written as DNA, the CDR3 is TGTGCCAGCAGCTCTGGACACGAGCCCTTCGAAGCTTTCTTT. Its translation: CASSSGHEPFEAFF.

The chain combines TRBV11-2 with TRBJ1-1, with a weak D call TRBD1 (5 bases). The CDR3 consists of 12 residues. The V gene's germline CDR1 is SGHAT and CDR2 FQNNGV. With 3 bases removed from V and 4 bases from J, the gap between germline ends came to 6 bases. The CDR3 sequence: CASSLGLTEAFF. DNA for the CDR3: TGTGCCAGCAGCTTGGGGCTCACTGAAGCTTTCTTT.